Below, one T cell receptor beta chain is given with its context. The target of this receptor is not known. Base qualities were left out, and no much larger clone turns up one base away. Reading the germline V gene gives CDR1 MDHEN and CDR2 SYDVKM. The germline V end is reduced by 8 bases and the J end by 4 bases; junction bases left unmatched: 9. From the cysteine through the phenylalanine, the CDR3 covers 14 amino acids. The kept DNA is CDR3 alone, 42 bases in frame from the first base. The collaborating institutions used their own protocols to collect whole blood in K2EDTA tubes. For TCRbeta analysis, collaborator samples were shipped as frozen whole blood, as isolated PBMCs, or as DNA extracted from either sample type. TCRbeta CDR3 regions were amplified from genomic DNA using the immunoSEQ Assay, a bias-controlled multiplex PCR. Per the authors' processing: Nucleated cell counts per sample were estimated from amplification of reference gene primers within the assay. Sequence reads were collapsed and filtered to measure the absolute abundance of every unique TCRbeta CDR3 rearrangement. For each sample, productive Simpson clonality was calculated as the square root of Simpson's diversity index over productive rearrangements. This immuneACCESS table, as held by TCRdb, lists in-frame sequences with V and J called but not all clones. Of the missing ones, under half trace to an unresolved V gene in checked studies; the others have no known cause. V and J calls and clone size follow that table, whereas D and trimming were derived from the DNA. Here the sample has 150,000 to 200,000 clones; around 87% occur a single time. Roughly 3.6% of the sample comes from the top ten.

This sample was included in a study of blood T cell repertoires in COVID-19 (dated by TCRdb to 2019 to 2021). For context, the study as a whole: Collaborator samples came from the United States, Italy and Spain and covered acute and convalescent phases of COVID-19. The dataset comprised deeply sampled blood TCRbeta repertoires from subjects exposed to, actively infected with, or recovered from COVID-19. The repertoires were released in a freely available public database meant as a resource for research on the immune response to SARS-CoV-2. The material from the prospective study consisted of cDNA or gDNA derived from T cells, B-cell-depleted T cells, or PBMCs. The samples were drawn from two sources: the first 160 participants of the ongoing ImmuneRACE study, and approximately 1,300 subjects contributed by 6 global collaborators. Sample metadata almost always included a de-identified subject ID, COVID-19 status, age in years and sex. Where HLA class I and class II types were available, the types were taken from metadata supplied by the sample provider, not from assay-based typing. Overall study results and their limits: Clinical and demographic metadata were provided uncurated, with the amount varying by source and participant.

This receptor was taken from a man aged 18 to 30 with active or convalescent COVID-19. The chain couples TRBV28 to TRBJ1-2, with 8 bases in between that match TRBD1. Input material: peripheral blood. CDR3 reads: CASLFQGAGYGYTF. The DNA sequence reads TGTGCCAGCCTTTTTCAGGGGGCGGGCTATGGCTACACCTTC.